The 21 T cell receptor beta chains listed next were all sequenced from one sample in a study of blood T cell repertoires in COVID-19. This table comes from immunoSEQ multiplex PCR, and its TCRdb copy is limited to in-frame clones, with some not included. This sample has around 250,000 clones, with around 87% found just once. The sequencing input was peripheral blood. All receptors come from a man between 18 and 29 years old with active or convalescent COVID-19.

This rearrangement joins TRBV11-1 to TRBJ2-7; 7 bases line up with TRBD1. The CDR3 has 12 amino acids. V lost 5 bases, J lost 6 bases, and 4 bases stayed unmatched. Germline V CDR1 and CDR2: SGHAT, FQDESV (reference sequence). This CDR3 reads CASSLDRSEQYF. The CDR3 coding sequence is TGTGCCAGCAGCCTGGACAGGAGCGAGCAGTACTTC.

The chain has TRBV5-8 and TRBJ1-5, with TRBD1 matching over 7 bases. The CDR3 covers 13 residues. J lost 4 bases, V lost 7 bases, and 5 bases had no gene match. Looked up from germline, CDR1 is SGHTS and CDR2 is YDEGEE. Written as DNA, the CDR3 is TGTGCCAGCGGAGGGACAGCTAATCAGCCCCAGCATTTT. This gives the protein CASGGTANQPQHF.

The rearrangement joins TRBV6-5 to TRBJ1-4; D is perhaps TRBD1 (6 bases). V was trimmed by 7 bases and J by 2 bases, leaving 14 bases between them. This CDR3 is built from 15 residues. Germline CDR1 reads MNHEY; CDR2 reads SVGAGI. The chain's CDR3 is CASTHGGATNEKLFF. The DNA of the CDR3 is TGTGCCAGCACTCACGGGGGGGCGACTAATGAAAAACTGTTTTTT.

The chain links TRBV7-3 to TRBJ2-4; TRBD1 agrees at 9 bases. The ends lost 1 base at V and 6 bases at J; junction bases unmatched: 7. Germline values: CDR1 SGHTA, CDR2 FQGTGA. The CDR3 loop spans 16 amino acids. The CDR3 DNA sequence: TGTGCCAGCAGCTTAATGGGGACAGGGATCGCAAACATTCAGTACTTC. This gives the protein CASSLMGTGIANIQYF.

V usage is TRBV24-1 and J usage is TRBJ2-3; TRBD1 might be the D (6 bases). Trimming pared 3 bases from V and 5 bases from J, leaving 11 bases between. The CDR3 consists of 14 residues. The V gene's germline CDR1 is KGHDR and CDR2 SFDVKD. This chain's CDR3 is CATSDRRDIDTQYF. CDR3 DNA sequence: TGTGCCACCAGTGATCGCCGGGACATAGATACGCAGTATTTT.

This clone was counted a single time. The rearrangement uses TRBV5-4 and TRBJ2-5; 10 nucleotides align to TRBD1. Germline loops: CDR1 SGHNT, CDR2 YYREEE (reference sequence). Losses at the gene ends were 4 bases for V and 4 bases for J; bases not matched to a gene: 7. CDR3 length: 15 amino acids. For the CDR3, the DNA is TGTGCCAGCAGCCATGGGACAGGGGACGGAGAGACCCAGTACTTC. Translated: CASSHGTGDGETQYF.

The chain links TRBV30 to TRBJ2-5, with 9 bases lining up with TRBD2. From germline, CDR1 is GTSNPN and CDR2 SVGIG (reference sequence). The CDR3 loop spans 14 amino acids. With 3 bases clipped from V and 4 bases from J, the junction kept 6 bases outside the gene matches. CDR3 amino acids: CAWSLIAGAETQYF. DNA for the CDR3: TGTGCCTGGAGCTTAATAGCGGGAGCAGAGACCCAGTACTTC.

This clone has a single count. In DNA form, the CDR3 reads TGTGCCAGCAGCGACGGGGTCCGCCAGACCCAGTACTTC. Protein product: CASSDGVRQTQYF. The chain has TRBV9 and TRBJ2-5, with D tentatively TRBD2 (5 bases). The CDR3 has 13 residues. V lost 3 bases to trimming and J lost 6 bases, with 12 bases between them. Germline-derived CDR1 and CDR2 are SGDLS and YYNGEE. The whole variable domain, remainder taken from reference TRBV9 and TRBJ2-5, is DSGVTQTPKHLITATGQRVTLRCSPRSGDLSVYWYQQSLDQGLQFLIQYYNGEERAKGNILERFSAQQFPDLHSELNLSSLELGDSALYFCASSDGVRQTQYFGPGTRLLVL.

The chain combines TRBV6-2 or TRBV6-3 with TRBJ2-7, with D possibly matching TRBD1 (6 bases). CDR3 size: 14 residues. V was cut by 5 bases and J by 6 bases, with 17 bases left in between. Germline CDR1 and CDR2: MNHEY and SVGEGT. CDR3 in amino acids: CASSNQLPGVEQYF. DNA of the CDR3: TGTGCCAGCAGTAATCAACTACCAGGGGTCGAGCAGTACTTC.

This rearrangement joins TRBV7-2 to TRBJ1-6; 10 bases map to TRBD1. The V segment lost 5 bases and the J segment 13 bases; nucleotides outside the gene matches: 5. Germline CDR1 SGHTA, CDR2 FQGNSA. The CDR3 totals 13 residues. The CDR3 sequence is CASSPRQGAPLHF. CDR3 coding DNA: TGTGCCAGCAGCCCTCGACAGGGGGCCCCCCTCCACTTT.

V gene TRBV3-1 (or the pseudogene TRBV3-2) combines with J gene TRBJ1-1; no firm D call. This CDR3 is 16 amino acids long. Looked up from germline, CDR1 is LGHDT and CDR2 is YNNKEL (reference sequence). The V and J ends lost 0 bases and 1 base respectively, with 12 bases between them. CDR3 DNA: TGTGCCAGCAGCCAAGATCTTACGGGGTCGAACACTGAAGCTTTCTTT. Amino acids: CASSQDLTGSNTEAFF.

The chain links TRBV2 to TRBJ1-1; 9 bases match TRBD1. The germline V gene has CDR1 SNHLY and CDR2 FYNNEI. This CDR3 comprises 14 residues. V shed 6 bases and J 5 bases; nucleotides not matched to a gene: 7. The DNA for the CDR3 is TGTGCCAGCAGCGATCCGGGACAGGGAACTGAAGCTTTCTTT. Amino acid sequence: CASSDPGQGTEAFF.

This clone has just one count. The chain recombines TRBV9 with TRBJ2-3; a weak D match, TRBD2 (7 bases). Between the trimmed V and J ends, which lost 3 bases and 0 bases, there was a span of 11 bases. Germline V gene data show CDR1 as SGDLS and CDR2 as YYNGEE. This CDR3 is 15 amino acids long. For the CDR3, the DNA is TGTGCCAGCAGCGAGGGGGGGGCCAGCACAGATACGCAGTATTTT. This translates into CASSEGGASTDTQYF. The entire variable domain, with the rest obtained from reference TRBV9 and TRBJ2-3, is as follows: DSGVTQTPKHLITATGQRVTLRCSPRSGDLSVYWYQQSLDQGLQFLIQYYNGEERAKGNILERFSAQQFPDLHSELNLSSLELGDSALYFCASSEGGASTDTQYFGPGTRLTVL.

The CDR3 reads CASSPRLNVLTF. CDR3 coding DNA: TGTGCCAGTAGCCCTAGACTCAACGTCCTGACTTTC. The chain joins TRBV19 to TRBJ2-6; no definite D call. Trimming left V 6 bases short and J 9 bases short, with 9 bases between. Germline V lookup: CDR1 LNHDA, CDR2 SQIVND (reference sequence). The length of the CDR3 is 12 residues.

This chain connects TRBV6-4 to TRBJ2-2, with a tentative D call TRBD2 (6 bases). CDR1 MRHNA and CDR2 SNTAGT come from the germline V gene. The CDR3 loop spans 13 amino acids. V was clipped by 3 bases and J by 4 bases, with 6 bases between them. Here the CDR3 reads CASSEGGTGELFF. CDR3 sequence (DNA): TGTGCCAGCAGTGAGGGGGGCACCGGGGAGCTGTTTTTT.

This chain connects TRBV3-1 (or the pseudogene TRBV3-2) to TRBJ2-5; TRBD2 matches 13 bases. The V gene end was trimmed by 4 bases and the J gene end by 5 bases; junction bases not matched to a gene: 7. The CDR3 spans 16 residues. CDR1 and CDR2 (germline): LGHDT, YNNKEL (reference sequence). Written as DNA, the CDR3 is TGTGCCAGCAGCCGTACTAGCGGGAGGGCCGGGGAGACCCAGTACTTC. It is translated as CASSRTSGRAGETQYF.

The J gene is TRBJ2-7, the V gene TRBV15; tentative D call: TRBD1 (6 bases). The germline gives CDR1 LNHNV, CDR2 YYDKDF (reference sequence). The V end lost 1 base, the J end lost 3 bases, and 13 bases lay between the germline ends. This CDR3 contains 15 residues. CDR3 amino acids: CATSRGGQGNYEQYF. The CDR3 DNA is TGTGCCACCAGCAGAGGGGGGCAGGGTAACTACGAGCAGTACTTC.

The V call is TRBV4-3, the J call TRBJ2-1; possible D gene TRBD2, 6 bases. The CDR3 consists of 17 residues. The germline V gene has CDR1 LGHNA and CDR2 YSLEER. V was pared by 0 bases and J by 8 bases, with 20 bases between. CDR3 protein: CASSQEAVSGWRDEQFF. In DNA form, the CDR3 reads TGCGCCAGCAGCCAAGAAGCGGTGAGCGGGTGGCGGGATGAGCAGTTCTTC.

V gene TRBV5-4 combines with J gene TRBJ1-6; D unresolved. Deletions cut 3 bases from V and 6 bases from J, with 16 bases between. There are 16 residues in the CDR3. CDR1 and CDR2 from the germline V gene are SGHNT and YYREEE (reference sequence). CDR3 in DNA: TGTGCCAGCAGCTCCGGAGAAGGCTATGTTAATTCACCCCTCCACTTT. Protein: CASSSGEGYVNSPLHF.

CDR3 sequence (DNA): TGCGCCAGCAGCCAAGATCCACTAGCGGCCGACGAGCAGTACTTC. This sequence encodes CASSQDPLAADEQYF. The chain is built from TRBV4-1 and TRBJ2-7; 8 bases align to TRBD2. V was pared by 0 bases and J by 5 bases, with 6 bases of the junction left unmatched. This CDR3 spans 15 amino acids. CDR1 and CDR2 (germline): MGHRA, YSYEKL.

The V gene is TRBV6-6, the J gene TRBJ1-5; D is unresolved. The CDR3 runs 12 residues. Between the trimmed V and J ends, which lost 6 bases and 4 bases, there was a span of 7 bases. Germline V gene data show CDR1 as MNHNY and CDR2 as SVGAGI (reference sequence). Here the CDR3 DNA reads TGTGCCAGCAGCATAGATAATCAGCCCCAGCATTTT. It specifies CASSIDNQPQHF.